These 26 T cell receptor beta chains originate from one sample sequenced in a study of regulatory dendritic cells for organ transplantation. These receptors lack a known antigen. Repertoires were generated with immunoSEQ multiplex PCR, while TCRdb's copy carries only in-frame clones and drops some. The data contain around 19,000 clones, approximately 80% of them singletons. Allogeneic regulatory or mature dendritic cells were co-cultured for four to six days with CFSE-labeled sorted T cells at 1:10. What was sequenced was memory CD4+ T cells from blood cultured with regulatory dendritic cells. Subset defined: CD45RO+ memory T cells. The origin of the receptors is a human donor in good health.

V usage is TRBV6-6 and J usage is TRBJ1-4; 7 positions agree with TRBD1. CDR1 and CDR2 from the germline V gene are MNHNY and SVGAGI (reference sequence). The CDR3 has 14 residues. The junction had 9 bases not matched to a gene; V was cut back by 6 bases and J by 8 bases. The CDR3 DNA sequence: TGTGCCAGCAGCAAAGCAGGGACAGCGGAAAAACTGTTTTTT. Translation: CASSKAGTAEKLFF.

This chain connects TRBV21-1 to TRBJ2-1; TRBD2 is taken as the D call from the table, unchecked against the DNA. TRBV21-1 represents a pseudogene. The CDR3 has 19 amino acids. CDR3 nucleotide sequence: TGTGCCAGCAGCGCATTCTCCGGGCTACTAGCGGCCTCCTACAATGAGCAGTTCTTC. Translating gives CASSAFSGLLAASYNEQFF.

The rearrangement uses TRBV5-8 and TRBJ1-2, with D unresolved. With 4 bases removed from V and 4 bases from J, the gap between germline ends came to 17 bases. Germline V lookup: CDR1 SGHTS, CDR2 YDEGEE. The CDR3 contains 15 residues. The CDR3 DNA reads TGTGCCAGCAGCCAAGATAGGCCTAGTCCCTATGGCTACACCTTC. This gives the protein CASSQDRPSPYGYTF.

The CDR3, as DNA: TGTGCCAGCAGCTTAGGGACGTATGGGACTGAAGCTTTCTTT. Translated: CASSLGTYGTEAFF. The V call is TRBV7-2, the J call TRBJ1-1; D uncertain. Trimming shortened V by 1 base and J by 5 bases, and 11 bases separated the two germline ends. CDR1 is SGHTA, CDR2 FQGNSA, per germline. The CDR3 has 14 amino acids.

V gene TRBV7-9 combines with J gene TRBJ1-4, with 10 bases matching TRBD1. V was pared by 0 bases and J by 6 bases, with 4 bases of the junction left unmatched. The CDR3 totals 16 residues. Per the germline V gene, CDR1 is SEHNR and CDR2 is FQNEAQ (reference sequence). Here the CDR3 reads CASSLASGTGDEKLFF. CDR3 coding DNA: TGTGCCAGCAGCTTAGCGAGCGGGACAGGGGATGAAAAACTGTTTTTT.

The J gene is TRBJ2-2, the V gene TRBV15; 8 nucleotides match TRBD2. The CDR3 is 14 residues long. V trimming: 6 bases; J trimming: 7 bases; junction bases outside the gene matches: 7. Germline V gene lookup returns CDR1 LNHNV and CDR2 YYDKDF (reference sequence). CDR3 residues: CATSPGLEVGELFF. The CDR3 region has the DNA TGTGCCACCAGTCCGGGACTAGAGGTCGGGGAGCTGTTTTTT.

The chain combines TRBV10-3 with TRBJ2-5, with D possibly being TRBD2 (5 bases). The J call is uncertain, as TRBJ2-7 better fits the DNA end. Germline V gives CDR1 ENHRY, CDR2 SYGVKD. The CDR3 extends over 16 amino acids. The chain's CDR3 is CAISESGGSYPYEQYF. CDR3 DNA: TGTGCCATCAGTGAGTCTGGAGGCAGCTACCCCTACGAGCAGTACTTC.

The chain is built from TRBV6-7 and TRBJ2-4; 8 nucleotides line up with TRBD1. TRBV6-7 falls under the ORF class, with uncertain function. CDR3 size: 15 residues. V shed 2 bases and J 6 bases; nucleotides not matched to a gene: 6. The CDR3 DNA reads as TGTGCCAGCAGTTACCTTCCAGGGGGCTTAAACATTCAGTACTTC. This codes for CASSYLPGGLNIQYF.

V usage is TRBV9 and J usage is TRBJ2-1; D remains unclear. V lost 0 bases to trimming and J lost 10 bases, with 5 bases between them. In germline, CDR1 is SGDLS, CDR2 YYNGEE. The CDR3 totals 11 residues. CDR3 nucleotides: TGTGCCAGCAGCGTAGGTGCAGAGCAGTTCTTC. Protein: CASSVGAEQFF.

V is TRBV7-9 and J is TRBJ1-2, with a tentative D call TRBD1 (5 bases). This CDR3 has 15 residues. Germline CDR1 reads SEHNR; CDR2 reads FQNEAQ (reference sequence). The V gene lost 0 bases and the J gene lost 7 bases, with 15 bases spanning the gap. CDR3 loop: CASSLAWGTVSGYTF. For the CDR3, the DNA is TGTGCCAGCAGCTTAGCTTGGGGGACCGTCTCTGGCTACACCTTC.

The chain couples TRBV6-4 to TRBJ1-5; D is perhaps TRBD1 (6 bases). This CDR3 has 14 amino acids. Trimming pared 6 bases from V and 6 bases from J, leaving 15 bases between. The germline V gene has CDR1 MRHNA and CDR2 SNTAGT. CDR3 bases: TGTGCCAGCAGAGGAGGGGGGTCGGGTCAGCCCCAGCATTTT. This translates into CASRGGGSGQPQHF.

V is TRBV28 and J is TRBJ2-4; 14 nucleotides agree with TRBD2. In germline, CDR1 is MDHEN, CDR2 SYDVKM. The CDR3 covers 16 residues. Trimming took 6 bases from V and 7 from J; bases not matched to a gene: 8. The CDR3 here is CASSHGTSGRRNIQYF. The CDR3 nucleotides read TGTGCCAGCAGCCACGGGACTAGCGGGAGAAGGAACATTCAGTACTTC.

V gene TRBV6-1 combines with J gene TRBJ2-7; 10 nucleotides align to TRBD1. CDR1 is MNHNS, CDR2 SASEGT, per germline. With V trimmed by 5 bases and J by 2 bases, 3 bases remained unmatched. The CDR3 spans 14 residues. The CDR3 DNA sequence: TGTGCCAGCAGTCGGGACAGGGGCACCTACGAGCAGTACTTC. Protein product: CASSRDRGTYEQYF.

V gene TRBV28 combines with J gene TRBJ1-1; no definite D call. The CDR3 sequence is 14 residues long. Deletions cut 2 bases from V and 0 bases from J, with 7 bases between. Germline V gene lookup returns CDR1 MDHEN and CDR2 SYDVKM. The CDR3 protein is CASSLPQMNTEAFF. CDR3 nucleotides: TGTGCCAGCAGTTTACCCCAGATGAACACTGAAGCTTTCTTT. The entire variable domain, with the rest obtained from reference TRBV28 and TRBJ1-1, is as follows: DVKVTQSSRYLVKRTGEKVFLECVQDMDHENMFWYRQDPGLGLRLIYFSYDVKMKEKGDIPEGYSVSREKKERFSLILESASTNQTSMYLCASSLPQMNTEAFFGQGTRLTVV.

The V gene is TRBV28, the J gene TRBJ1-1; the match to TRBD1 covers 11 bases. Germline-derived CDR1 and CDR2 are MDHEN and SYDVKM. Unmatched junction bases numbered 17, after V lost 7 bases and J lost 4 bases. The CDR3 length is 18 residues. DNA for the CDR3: TGTGCCAGCACTCCGTTGGGACAGGGGGTGCCCTGGATCACTGAAGCTTTCTTT. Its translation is CASTPLGQGVPWITEAFF. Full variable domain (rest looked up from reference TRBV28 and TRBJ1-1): DVKVTQSSRYLVKRTGEKVFLECVQDMDHENMFWYRQDPGLGLRLIYFSYDVKMKEKGDIPEGYSVSREKKERFSLILESASTNQTSMYLCASTPLGQGVPWITEAFFGQGTRLTVV.

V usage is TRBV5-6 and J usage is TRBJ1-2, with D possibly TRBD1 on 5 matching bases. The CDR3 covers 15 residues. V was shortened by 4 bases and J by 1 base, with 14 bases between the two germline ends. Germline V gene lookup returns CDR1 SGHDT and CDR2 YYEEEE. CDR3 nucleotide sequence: TGTGCCAGCAGCCCAGGGTTCGTGGGTAACTATGGCTACACCTTC. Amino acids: CASSPGFVGNYGYTF.

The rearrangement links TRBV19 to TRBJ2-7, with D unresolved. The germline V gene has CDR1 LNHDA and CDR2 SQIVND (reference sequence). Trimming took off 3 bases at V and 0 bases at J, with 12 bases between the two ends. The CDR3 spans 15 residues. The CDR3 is CASSISGLPSYEQYF. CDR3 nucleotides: TGTGCCAGTAGTATTTCAGGCCTCCCCTCCTACGAGCAGTACTTC. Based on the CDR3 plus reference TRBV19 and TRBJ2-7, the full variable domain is DGGITQSPKYLFRKEGQNVTLSCEQNLNHDAMYWYRQDPGQGLRLIYYSQIVNDFQKGDIAEGYSVSREKKESFPLTVTSAQKNPTAFYLCASSISGLPSYEQYFGPGTRLTVT.

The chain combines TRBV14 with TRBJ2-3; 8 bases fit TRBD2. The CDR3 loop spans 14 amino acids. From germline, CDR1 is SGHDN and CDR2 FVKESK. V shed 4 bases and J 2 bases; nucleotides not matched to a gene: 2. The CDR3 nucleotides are TGTGCCAGCAGCCGGCGGGGGGCCACAGATACGCAGTATTTT. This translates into CASSRRGATDTQYF. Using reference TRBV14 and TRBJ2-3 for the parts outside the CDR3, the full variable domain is EAGVTQFPSHSVIEKGQTVTLRCDPISGHDNLYWYRRVMGKEIKFLLHFVKESKQDESGMPNNRFLAERTGGTYSTLKVQPAELEDSGVYFCASSRRGATDTQYFGPGTRLTVL.

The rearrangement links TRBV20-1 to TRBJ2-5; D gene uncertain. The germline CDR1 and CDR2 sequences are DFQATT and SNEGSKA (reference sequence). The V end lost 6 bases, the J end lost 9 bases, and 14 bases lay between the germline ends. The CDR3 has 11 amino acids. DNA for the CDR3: TGCAGTGCCCCTGGCACGGTGGCCCAGTACTTC. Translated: CSAPGTVAQYF.

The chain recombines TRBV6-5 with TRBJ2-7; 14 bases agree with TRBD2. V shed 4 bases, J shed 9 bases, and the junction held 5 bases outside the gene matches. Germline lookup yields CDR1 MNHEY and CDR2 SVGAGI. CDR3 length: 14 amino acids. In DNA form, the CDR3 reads TGTGCCAGCAGTTCTCGGACTAGCGGGAGGTTGCAGTACTTC. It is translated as CASSSRTSGRLQYF.

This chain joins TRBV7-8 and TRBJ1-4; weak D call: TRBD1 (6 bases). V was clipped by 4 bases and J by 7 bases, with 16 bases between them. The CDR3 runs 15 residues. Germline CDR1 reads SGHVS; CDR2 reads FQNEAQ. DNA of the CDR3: TGTGCCAGCAGCTCGCACCAGGGGCCGAGTGAAAAACTGTTTTTT. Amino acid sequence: CASSSHQGPSEKLFF.

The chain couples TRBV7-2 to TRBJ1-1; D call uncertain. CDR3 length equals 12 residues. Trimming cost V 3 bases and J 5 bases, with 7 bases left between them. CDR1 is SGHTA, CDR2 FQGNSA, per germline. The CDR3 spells CASSLRKTEAFF. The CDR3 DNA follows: TGTGCCAGCAGCTTGAGAAAAACTGAAGCTTTCTTT. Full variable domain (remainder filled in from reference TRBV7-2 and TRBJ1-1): GAGVSQSPSNKVTEKGKDVELRCDPISGHTALYWYRQSLGQGLEFLIYFQGNSAPDKSGLPSDRFSAERTGGSVSTLTIQRTQQEDSAVYLCASSLRKTEAFFGQGTRLTVV.

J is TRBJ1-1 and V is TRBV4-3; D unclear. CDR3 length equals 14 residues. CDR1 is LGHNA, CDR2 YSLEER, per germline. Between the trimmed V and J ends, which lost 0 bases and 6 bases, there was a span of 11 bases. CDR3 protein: CASSQDIRRAEAFF. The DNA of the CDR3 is TGCGCCAGCAGCCAAGATATAAGGCGGGCTGAAGCTTTCTTT.

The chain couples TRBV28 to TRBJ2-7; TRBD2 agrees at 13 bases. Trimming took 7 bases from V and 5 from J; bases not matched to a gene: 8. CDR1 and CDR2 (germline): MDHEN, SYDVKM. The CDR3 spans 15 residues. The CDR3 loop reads CASTRLAGGFDEQYF. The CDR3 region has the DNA TGTGCCAGCACTCGACTAGCGGGAGGTTTTGACGAGCAGTACTTC. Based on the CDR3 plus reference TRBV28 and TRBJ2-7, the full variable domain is DVKVTQSSRYLVKRTGEKVFLECVQDMDHENMFWYRQDPGLGLRLIYFSYDVKMKEKGDIPEGYSVSREKKERFSLILESASTNQTSMYLCASTRLAGGFDEQYFGPGTRLTVT.

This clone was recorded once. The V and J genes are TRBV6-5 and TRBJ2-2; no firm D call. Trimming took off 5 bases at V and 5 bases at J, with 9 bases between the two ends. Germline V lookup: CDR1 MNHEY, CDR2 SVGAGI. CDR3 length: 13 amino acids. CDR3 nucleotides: TGTGCCAGCAGTCCCCCGTGGACCGGGGAGCTGTTTTTT. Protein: CASSPPWTGELFF.

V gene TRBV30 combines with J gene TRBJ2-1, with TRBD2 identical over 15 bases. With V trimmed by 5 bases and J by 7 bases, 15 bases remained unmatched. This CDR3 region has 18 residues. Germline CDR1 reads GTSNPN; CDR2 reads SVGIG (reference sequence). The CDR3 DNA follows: TGTGCCTGGGGAGCGCAAGGGACTAGCGGGGGGATTCTTAATGAGCAGTTCTTC. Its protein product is CAWGAQGTSGGILNEQFF.